This T cell receptor beta chain was recovered during a study of shared clonotypes between healthy human individuals. Across the whole study: Each donor contributed plates that comprised three CD4 naive, three CD4 memory, two CD8 naive and one CD8 memory.

The protocol was immunoSEQ multiplex PCR, while the TCRdb copy is restricted to in-frame clones and leaves out a portion. Counted here are about 2.5 million clones, 92% occurring once; the ten biggest clones make up roughly 0.34%. The study, taken as a whole, reports: The low donor count limited represented genetic and exposure-history diversity. The study found about 5% of naive CD4 clonotypes shared across several donors.

Comments on this clone: As yet, its antigen is unknown.

CDR1 and CDR2 (germline): LGHNA, YNFKEQ. This CDR3 spans 12 amino acids. Trimming stripped 4 bases from V and 3 bases from J, with 5 bases between. Adult Caucasians living in Nashville, Tennessee made up all of the donors. Sequencing was carried out using naive CD4+ T cells from PBMCs. Subset noted: CD45RA+ positively selected. This TCR was recovered from a man aged 18 to 35 in good health. Some clones in this sample may be carry-over from other donors' samples. V and J are TRBV4-2 and TRBJ2-3; D remains ambiguous. CDR3 sequence reads: CASSPPTDTQYF. CDR3 DNA sequence: TGTGCCAGCAGCCCCCCGACAGATACGCAGTATTTT.